This TCR beta chain was recovered during a study of blood T cells in healthy people across ages. Study-wide background: T cells yielded about one barcoded beta molecule per two cells through template switching.

With a J-beta primer mix and a sample-barcoded 5' primer, a second PCR ran about 7 to 11 cycles. Each CDR3 protein gets one entry after TCRdb re-called the 5' RACE reads with MiXCR. Counted here are about 1.6 million distinct CDR3 sequences, roughly 32% occurring once; the ten biggest clones make up 11%. Details on this clonotype: Its antigen is still unknown.

Points from the study as a whole: Significant beta diversity loss was already apparent by age approximately 40, declining roughly linearly.

The CDR3 spans 14 residues. Trimming stripped 3 bases from V and 6 bases from J, with 13 bases between. CDR1 and CDR2 (germline): SGDLS, YYNGEE. The source is a woman in her thirties in good health. The V call is TRBV9, the J call TRBJ2-1; D is perhaps TRBD2 (6 bases). The sample was blood. The CDR3 region is CASSAAGTPNEQFF. The CDR3 region has the DNA TGTGCCAGCAGCGCTGCCGGGACTCCCAATGAGCAGTTCTTC.